Listed below are T cell receptor beta chains from one sample, sequenced in a study of blood T cell repertoires in COVID-19. Libraries were prepared by immunoSEQ multiplex PCR; TCRdb keeps only in-frame clonotypes and omits some of them. The table records about 270,000 clones, 86% of them present only once. Input material: peripheral blood. Receptor source: a woman in her 70s with COVID-19, enrolled during active disease. The CDR3 runs from the conserved cysteine through the conserved F or W. A D gene is named only where the DNA matches it firmly. For some rows the clone size is stated as once, few or many, or as a class when expanded; others skip it.

D gene,V gene,clone size,J gene,CDR3 protein,CDR3 DNA
TRBD1,TRBV9,NA,TRBJ2-2,CASSEDRYYTGELFF,TGTGCCAGCAGCGAGGACAGGTACTACACCGGGGAGCTGTTTTTT
NA,TRBV27,few,TRBJ2-2,CASSSRQEYTGELFF,TGTGCCAGCAGTTCCCGACAGGAATACACCGGGGAGCTGTTTTTT
TRBD1,TRBV4-1,NA,TRBJ2-2,CASSQRDSNTGELFF,TGCGCCAGCAGCCAACGGGACAGTAACACCGGGGAGCTGTTTTTT
NA,TRBV7-9,NA,TRBJ1-1,CASSLGDSMNTEAFF,TGTGCCAGCAGCTTAGGTGACAGCATGAACACTGAAGCTTTCTTT
TRBD1,TRBV4-1,NA,TRBJ1-2,CASSQRDRGYGYTF,TGCGCCAGCAGCCAACGGGACAGGGGTTATGGCTACACCTTC
NA,TRBV4-1,once,TRBJ1-2,CASSQTTYGYTF,TGCGCCAGCAGTCAGACAACCTATGGCTACACCTTC
TRBD2,TRBV27,NA,TRBJ2-7,CASSARLAGGSPYEQYF,TGTGCCAGCAGTGCGCGACTAGCGGGGGGGTCTCCCTACGAGCAGTACTTC
TRBD2,TRBV2,once,TRBJ2-3,CASSALAGGPTDTQYF,TGTGCCAGCAGTGCCTTAGCGGGGGGCCCGACAGATACGCAGTATTTT
NA,TRBV30,NA,TRBJ1-3,CAWRVAGSSGNTIYF,TGTGCCTGGAGAGTAGCCGGCAGCTCTGGAAACACCATATATTTT
TRBD1,TRBV5-4,few,TRBJ2-2,CASSPQGAGELFF,TGTGCCAGCAGCCCACAGGGGGCCGGGGAGCTGTTTTTT
TRBD1,TRBV19,NA,TRBJ1-1,CASSTSRDRGAEAFF,TGTGCCAGTAGTACATCCCGGGACAGGGGTGCTGAAGCTTTCTTT
NA,TRBV18,NA,TRBJ1-2,CASSPPGRVGGYTF,TGTGCCAGCTCACCACCGGGCAGGGTGGGAGGCTACACCTTC
NA,TRBV4-3,NA,TRBJ1-4,CASSPWRDLEKLFF,TGCGCCAGCAGCCCCTGGAGGGATCTTGAAAAACTGTTTTTT
NA,TRBV24-1,NA,TRBJ2-3,CATSGRRGLETDTQYF,TGTGCCACCTCCGGTCGGAGGGGGCTGGAAACAGATACGCAGTATTTT
TRBD1,TRBV28,NA,TRBJ2-7,CASSSPGQGGYEQYF,TGTGCCAGCAGTTCCCCGGGACAGGGTGGCTACGAGCAGTACTTC
TRBD1,TRBV6-1,NA,TRBJ1-6,CASSEALDRRQGNSPLHF,TGTGCCAGCAGTGAAGCGCTCGATCGGAGACAGGGGAATTCACCCCTCCACTTT
NA,TRBV18,once,TRBJ1-2,CASSPLEKLGDGYTF,TGTGCCAGCTCACCACTTGAAAAGCTCGGAGATGGCTACACCTTC
TRBD1,TRBV5-4,NA,TRBJ2-7,CASSFGQGNYEQYF,TGTGCCAGCAGCTTTGGACAGGGGAACTACGAGCAGTACTTC
NA,TRBV19,NA,TRBJ1-5,CASSSYRETDQPQHF,TGTGCCAGTAGTTCATACAGGGAGACCGATCAGCCCCAGCATTTT
TRBD2,TRBV4-1,NA,TRBJ2-7,CASSQTSGATFYEQYF,TGCGCCAGCAGCCAAACTAGCGGGGCCACCTTTTACGAGCAGTACTTC
NA,TRBV2,few,TRBJ2-7,CASGGILYEQYF,TGTGCCAGCGGAGGTATCCTCTACGAGCAGTACTTC
TRBD1,TRBV24-1,once,TRBJ1-2,CATSDPGTEGGYTF,TGTGCCACCAGTGATCCCGGGACAGAGGGAGGCTACACCTTC
TRBD1,TRBV9,NA,TRBJ1-1,CASSATGGANTEAFF,TGTGCCAGCAGCGCCACAGGGGGCGCAAACACTGAAGCTTTCTTT
TRBD1,TRBV28,NA,TRBJ1-6,CASLTGRRNSPLHF,TGTGCCAGCCTGACAGGGAGGAGGAATTCACCCCTCCACTTT
TRBD1,TRBV15,NA,TRBJ1-4,CATSSRDRGNEKLFF,TGTGCCACCAGCTCCCGGGACAGGGGGAATGAAAAACTGTTTTTT
NA,TRBV21-1,NA,TRBJ1-1,CASSGGQGGGTEAFF,TGTGCCAGCAGCGGTGGACAGGGAGGGGGCACTGAAGCTTTCTTT
NA,TRBV9,NA,TRBJ1-3,CASNDKQESSGNTIYF,TGTGCCAGCAACGATAAACAGGAGAGCTCTGGAAACACCATATATTTT
NA,TRBV5-4,NA,TRBJ2-1,CASSAPLTGHNEQFF,TGTGCCAGCAGCGCTCCTCTTACAGGACACAATGAGCAGTTCTTC